The 10 T cell receptor beta chains reported below all come from one sample, sequenced in a study of blood T cell repertoires in COVID-19. Sequencing used immunoSEQ multiplex PCR; TCRdb keeps in-frame clones, though not all of them. Here the sample spans under 250,000 clones, approximately 89% being singletons. Material for sequencing was peripheral blood. The receptor source for this set is a woman aged 30 to 39 with COVID-19, enrolled during active disease.

The rearrangement uses TRBV4-1 and TRBJ1-4; D is possibly TRBD1 (6 bases). CDR3 length: 14 amino acids. Germline lookup yields CDR1 MGHRA and CDR2 YSYEKL. Trimming took 3 bases from V and 2 from J, leaving 7 bases between them. CDR3 region: CASSQGATNEKLFF. The CDR3 region has the DNA TGCGCCAGCAGCCAGGGGGCGACTAATGAAAAACTGTTTTTT.

The V call is TRBV7-2, the J call TRBJ1-6; possibly TRBD1 for D (5 bases). In germline, CDR1 is SGHTA, CDR2 FQGNSA. This CDR3 contains 14 residues. Trimming removed 2 bases at V and 10 bases at J, with 12 bases between. The CDR3 sequence: CASSLRGSESPLHF. DNA for the CDR3: TGTGCCAGCAGCTTAAGGGGCAGTGAATCACCCCTCCACTTT.

V usage is TRBV4-2 and J usage is TRBJ2-1, with 10 nucleotides matching TRBD1. The J segment lost 8 bases and the V segment lost 4 bases, leaving 8 bases of the junction unmatched. The CDR3 has 15 residues. The V gene's germline CDR1 is LGHNA and CDR2 YNFKEQ. The CDR3 DNA sequence: TGTGCCAGCAGCCCCAGAGGGGACAGGGGCGATGAGCAGTTCTTC. The encoded protein is CASSPRGDRGDEQFF.

The genes are TRBV7-8 and TRBJ2-4; TRBD2 agrees at 12 bases. This CDR3 region has 21 residues. Germline loops: CDR1 SGHVS, CDR2 FQNEAQ. The J segment lost 1 base and the V segment lost 2 bases, leaving 15 bases of the junction unmatched. CDR3 protein: CASSLHLLAGGPSRAKNIQYF. CDR3 nucleotide sequence: TGTGCCAGCAGCTTACATCTCCTAGCGGGAGGGCCATCACGGGCCAAAAACATTCAGTACTTC. The variable domain in full, completed from reference TRBV7-8 and TRBJ2-4, reads GAGVSQSPRYKVAKRGQDVALRCDPISGHVSLFWYQQALGQGPEFLTYFQNEAQLDKSGLPSDRFFAERPEGSVSTLKIQRTQQEDSAVYLCASSLHLLAGGPSRAKNIQYFGAGTRLSVL.

V and J are TRBV5-1 and TRBJ1-2; unclear D gene. CDR3 length equals 15 residues. Looked up from germline, CDR1 is SGHRS and CDR2 is YFSETQ. The V end lost 0 bases, the J end lost 2 bases, and 11 bases lay between the germline ends. CDR3 nucleotide sequence: TGCGCCAGCAGCTTGGGGGGAGGGCTAAACTATGGCTACACCTTC. Its translation is CASSLGGGLNYGYTF.

This rearrangement joins TRBV7-6 to TRBJ2-5; 7 bases map to TRBD2. Germline V gives CDR1 SGHVS, CDR2 FNYEAQ. V gave up 1 base and J gave up 4 bases; unmatched junction bases: 6. The CDR3 has 15 residues. As DNA, the CDR3 is TGTGCCAGCAGCTTAGGAGGGTGGGGGGGAGAGACCCAGTACTTC. Its protein is CASSLGGWGGETQYF.

This rearrangement joins TRBV11-2 to TRBJ1-2, with TRBD1 matching over 8 bases. The V gene's germline CDR1 is SGHAT and CDR2 FQNNGV. The CDR3 has 15 residues. J lost 4 bases, V lost 4 bases, and 8 bases had no gene match. The chain's CDR3 is CASSSSGGWGYGYTF. The DNA for the CDR3 is TGTGCCAGCAGCTCCTCAGGGGGCTGGGGCTATGGCTACACCTTC. The whole variable domain, remainder taken from reference TRBV11-2 and TRBJ1-2, is EAGVAQSPRYKIIEKRQSVAFWCNPISGHATLYWYQQILGQGPKLLIQFQNNGVVDDSQLPKDRFSAERLKGVDSTLKIQPAKLEDSAVYLCASSSSGGWGYGYTFGSGTRLTVV.

The CDR3 sequence: CASSQDQVLNQPQHF. The CDR3 coding sequence is TGCGCCAGCAGCCAAGATCAGGTTTTGAATCAGCCCCAGCATTTT. This sequence joins TRBV4-1 and TRBJ1-5, with no clear D. With 0 bases removed from V and 4 bases from J, the gap between germline ends came to 10 bases. This CDR3 region has 15 residues. Germline V gene sequence: CDR1 MGHRA, CDR2 YSYEKL.

Concerning this clone itself: Other DNA sequences in the same sample also yield this CDR3. V usage is TRBV7-9 and J usage is TRBJ2-3; D ambiguous. Per germline, CDR1 SEHNR and CDR2 FQNEAQ (reference sequence). The CDR3 is 14 amino acids. Trimming removed 5 bases from V and 0 bases from J, with 9 bases in between. CDR3 loop: CASSPGVSTDTQYF. CDR3 sequence (DNA): TGTGCCAGCAGCCCGGGTGTGAGCACAGATACGCAGTATTTT. Full variable domain (rest looked up from reference TRBV7-9 and TRBJ2-3): DTGVSQNPRHKITKRGQNVTFRCDPISEHNRLYWYRQTLGQGPEFLTYFQNEAQLEKSRLLSDRFSAERPKGSFSTLEIQRTEQGDSAMYLCASSPGVSTDTQYFGPGTRLTVL.

V usage is TRBV3-1 (or the pseudogene TRBV3-2) and J usage is TRBJ1-5, with 12 positions matching TRBD1. Germline values: CDR1 LGHDT, CDR2 YNNKEL (reference sequence). This CDR3 has 18 amino acids. Trimming cost V 2 bases and J 1 base; bases outside gene matches: 6. DNA for the CDR3: TGTGCCAGCAGCCAAACCGGGACAGGGGGCCCGAGCAATCAGCCCCAGCATTTT. Its translation: CASSQTGTGGPSNQPQHF.